This TCR beta chain comes out of a study of T-cell reconstitution after alpha-beta-depleted transplantation in children. Findings and caveats of the study: Where some patients showed high TCRbeta diversity at day 60, it came from recipient T cells and thymic progenitors that had survived. About two months after transplant, alpha-beta T cells reportedly came from several hundred expanded graft clones. One year after transplant, T-cell counts and diversity came mostly from newly produced T cells.

A note on this clonotype: No antigen is known for it.

Germline V gene lookup returns CDR1 DFQATT and CDR2 SNEGSKA (reference sequence). V was pared by 0 bases and J by 0 bases, with 12 bases between. The length of the CDR3 is 16 residues. Using unique molecular identifiers, the investigators prepared the TCRbeta library. TCRdb reanalysed the PCR reads using MiXCR and keeps one entry per CDR3 protein. The sample records about 980,000 distinct CDR3 sequences, roughly 31% being singletons. The sample in question was PBMCs, mostly from graft donor cells, obtained 360 days after TCRalphabeta/CD19-depleted stem cell transplant. The chain links TRBV20-1 to TRBJ2-1; D not certain. The TCR comes from a boy younger than two who had a stem cell transplant for SCID, so the T cells may come from the graft donor. The CDR3 reads CSARDQPQISYNEQFF. CDR3 bases: TGCAGTGCTAGAGATCAACCGCAGATCTCCTACAATGAGCAGTTCTTC.